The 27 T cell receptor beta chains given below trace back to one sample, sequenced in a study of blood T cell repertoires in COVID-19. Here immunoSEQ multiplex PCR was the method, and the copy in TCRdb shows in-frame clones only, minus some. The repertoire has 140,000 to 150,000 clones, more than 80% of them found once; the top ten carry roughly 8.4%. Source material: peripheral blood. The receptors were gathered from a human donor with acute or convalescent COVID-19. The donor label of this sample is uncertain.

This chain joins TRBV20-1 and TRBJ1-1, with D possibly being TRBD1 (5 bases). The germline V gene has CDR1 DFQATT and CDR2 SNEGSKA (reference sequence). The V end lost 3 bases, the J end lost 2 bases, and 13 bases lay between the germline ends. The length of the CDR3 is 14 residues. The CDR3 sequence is CSASRRQGNTEAFF. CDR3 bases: TGCAGTGCTAGTCGGCGGCAGGGTAACACTGAAGCTTTCTTT.

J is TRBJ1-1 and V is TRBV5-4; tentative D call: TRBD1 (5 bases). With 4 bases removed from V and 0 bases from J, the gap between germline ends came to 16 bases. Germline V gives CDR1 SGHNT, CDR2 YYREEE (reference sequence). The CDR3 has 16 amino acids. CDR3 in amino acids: CASSPGGGALNTEAFF. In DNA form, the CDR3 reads TGTGCCAGCAGCCCCGGAGGAGGGGCCCTGAACACTGAAGCTTTCTTT. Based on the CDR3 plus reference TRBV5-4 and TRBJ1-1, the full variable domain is ETGVTQSPTHLIKTRGQQVTLRCSSQSGHNTVSWYQQALGQGPQFIFQYYREEENGRGNFPPRFSGLQFPNYSSELNVNALELDDSALYLCASSPGGGALNTEAFFGQGTRLTVV.

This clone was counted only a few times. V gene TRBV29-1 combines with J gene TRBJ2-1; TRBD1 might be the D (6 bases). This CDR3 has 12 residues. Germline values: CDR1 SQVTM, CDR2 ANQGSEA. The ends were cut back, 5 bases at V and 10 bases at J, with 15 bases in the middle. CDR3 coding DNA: TGCAGCGTTCCGCAGGGGATCTGGGAGCAGTTCTTC. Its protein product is CSVPQGIWEQFF.

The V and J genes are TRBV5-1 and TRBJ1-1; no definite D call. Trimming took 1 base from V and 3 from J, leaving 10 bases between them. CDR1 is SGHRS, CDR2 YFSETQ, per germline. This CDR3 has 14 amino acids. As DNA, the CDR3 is TGCGCCAGCAGCTTGAGCCCCATGGACACTGAAGCTTTCTTT. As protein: CASSLSPMDTEAFF.

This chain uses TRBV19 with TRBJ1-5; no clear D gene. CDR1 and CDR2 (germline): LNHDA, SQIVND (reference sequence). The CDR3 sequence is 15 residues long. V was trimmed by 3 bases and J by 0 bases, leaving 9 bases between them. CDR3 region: CASSMGILSNQPQHF. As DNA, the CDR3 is TGTGCCAGTAGTATGGGCATACTTAGCAATCAGCCCCAGCATTTT.

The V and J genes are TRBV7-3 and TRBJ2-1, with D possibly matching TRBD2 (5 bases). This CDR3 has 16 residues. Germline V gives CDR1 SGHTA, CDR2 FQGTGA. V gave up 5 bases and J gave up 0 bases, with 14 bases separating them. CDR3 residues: CASSLVEASSYNEQFF. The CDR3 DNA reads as TGTGCCAGCAGCCTCGTGGAGGCGAGCTCCTACAATGAGCAGTTCTTC. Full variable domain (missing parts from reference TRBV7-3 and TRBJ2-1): GAGVSQTPSNKVTEKGKYVELRCDPISGHTALYWYRQSLGQGPEFLIYFQGTGAADDSGLPNDRFFAVRPEGSVSTLKIQRTERGDSAVYLCASSLVEASSYNEQFFGPGTRLTVL.

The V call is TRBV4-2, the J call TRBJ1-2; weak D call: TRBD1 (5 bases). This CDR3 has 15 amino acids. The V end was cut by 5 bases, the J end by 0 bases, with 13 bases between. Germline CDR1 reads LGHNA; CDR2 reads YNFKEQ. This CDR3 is CASSVTGRTNYGYTF. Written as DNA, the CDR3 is TGTGCCAGCAGCGTAACAGGCCGGACTAACTATGGCTACACCTTC.

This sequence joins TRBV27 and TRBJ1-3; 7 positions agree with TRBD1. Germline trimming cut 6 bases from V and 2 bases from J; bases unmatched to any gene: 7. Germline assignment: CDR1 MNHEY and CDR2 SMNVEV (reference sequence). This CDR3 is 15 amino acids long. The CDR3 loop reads CASSADRLPGNTIYF. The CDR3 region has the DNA TGTGCCAGCAGCGCGGACAGGTTGCCTGGAAACACCATATATTTT.

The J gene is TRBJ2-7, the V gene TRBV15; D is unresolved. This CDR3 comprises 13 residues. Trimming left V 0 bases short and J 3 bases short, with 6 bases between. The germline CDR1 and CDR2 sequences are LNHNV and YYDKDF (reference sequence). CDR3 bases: TGTGCCACCAGCAGAGAGGGCTTCTACGAGCAGTACGTC. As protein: CATSREGFYEQYV.

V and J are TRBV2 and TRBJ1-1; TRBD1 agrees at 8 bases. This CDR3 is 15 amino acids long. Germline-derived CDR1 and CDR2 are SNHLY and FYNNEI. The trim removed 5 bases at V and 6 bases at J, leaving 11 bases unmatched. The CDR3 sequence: CASSLMTGAGPEAFF. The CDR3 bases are TGTGCCAGCAGTCTGATGACAGGGGCAGGCCCTGAAGCTTTCTTT.

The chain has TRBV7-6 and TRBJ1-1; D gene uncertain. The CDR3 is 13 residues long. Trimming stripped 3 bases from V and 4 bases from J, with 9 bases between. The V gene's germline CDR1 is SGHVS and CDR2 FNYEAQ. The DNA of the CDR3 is TGTGCCAGCAGCTTGGACTTATCCACTGAAGCTTTCTTT. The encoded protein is CASSLDLSTEAFF.

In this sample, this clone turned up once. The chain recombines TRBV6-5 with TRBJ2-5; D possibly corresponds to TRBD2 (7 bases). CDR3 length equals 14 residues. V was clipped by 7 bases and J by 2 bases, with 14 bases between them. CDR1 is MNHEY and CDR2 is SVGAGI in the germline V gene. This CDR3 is CASTGRGAQETQYF. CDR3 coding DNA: TGTGCCAGCACTGGGAGGGGGGCACAAGAGACCCAGTACTTC.

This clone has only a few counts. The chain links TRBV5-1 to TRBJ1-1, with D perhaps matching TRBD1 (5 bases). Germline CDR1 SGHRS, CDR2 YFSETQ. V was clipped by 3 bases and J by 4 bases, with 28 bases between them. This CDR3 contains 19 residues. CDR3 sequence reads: CASSSRPEPGLLRGTEAFF. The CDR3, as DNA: TGCGCCAGCAGCTCCCGGCCAGAGCCGGGACTCCTACGGGGCACTGAAGCTTTCTTT.

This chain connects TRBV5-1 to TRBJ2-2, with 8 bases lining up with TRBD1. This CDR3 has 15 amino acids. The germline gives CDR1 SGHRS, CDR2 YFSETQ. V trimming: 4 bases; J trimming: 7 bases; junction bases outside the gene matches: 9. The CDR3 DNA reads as TGCGCCAGCAGCCTAGGGACAGGAGGGATCGGGGAGCTGTTTTTT. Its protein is CASSLGTGGIGELFF.

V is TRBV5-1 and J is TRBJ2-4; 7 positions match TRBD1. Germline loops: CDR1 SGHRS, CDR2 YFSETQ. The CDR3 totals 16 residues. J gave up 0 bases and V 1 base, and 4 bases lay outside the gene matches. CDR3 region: CASSLTTGSAKNIQYF. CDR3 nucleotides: TGCGCCAGCAGCTTGACGACAGGGTCAGCCAAAAACATTCAGTACTTC.

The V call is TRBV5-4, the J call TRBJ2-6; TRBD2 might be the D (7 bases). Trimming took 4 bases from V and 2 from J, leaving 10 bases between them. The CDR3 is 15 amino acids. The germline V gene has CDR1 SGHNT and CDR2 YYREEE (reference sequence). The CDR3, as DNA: TGTGCCAGCAGCGGGGGGGGGCCTGGGGCCAACGTCCTGACTTTC. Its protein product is CASSGGGPGANVLTF.

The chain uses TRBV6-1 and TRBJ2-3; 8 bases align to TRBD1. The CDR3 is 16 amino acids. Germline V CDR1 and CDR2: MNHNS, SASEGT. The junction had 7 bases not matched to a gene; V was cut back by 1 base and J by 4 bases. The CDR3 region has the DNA TGTGCCAGCAGTGAAGGGGTGGACAGGGCGGCAGATACGCAGTATTTT. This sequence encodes CASSEGVDRAADTQYF.

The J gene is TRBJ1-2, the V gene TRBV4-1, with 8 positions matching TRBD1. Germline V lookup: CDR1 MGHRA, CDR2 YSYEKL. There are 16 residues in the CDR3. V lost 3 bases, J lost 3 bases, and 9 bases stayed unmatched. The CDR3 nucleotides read TGCGCCAGCAGCCACTTACCTGGACAGGGAGACTATGGCTACACCTTC. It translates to CASSHLPGQGDYGYTF.

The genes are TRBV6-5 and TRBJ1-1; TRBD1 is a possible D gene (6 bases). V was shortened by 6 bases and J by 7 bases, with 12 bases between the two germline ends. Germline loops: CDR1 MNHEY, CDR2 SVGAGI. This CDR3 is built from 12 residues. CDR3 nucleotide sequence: TGTGCCAGCAGAGGACAGCTGAGTGAAGCTTTCTTT. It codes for CASRGQLSEAFF.

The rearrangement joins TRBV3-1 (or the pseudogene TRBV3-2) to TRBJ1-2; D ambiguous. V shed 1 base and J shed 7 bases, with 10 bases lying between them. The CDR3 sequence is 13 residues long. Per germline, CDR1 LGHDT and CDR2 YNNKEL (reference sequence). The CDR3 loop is CASSQVGRGGYTF. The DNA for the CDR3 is TGTGCCAGCAGCCAAGTGGGGAGAGGTGGCTACACCTTC.

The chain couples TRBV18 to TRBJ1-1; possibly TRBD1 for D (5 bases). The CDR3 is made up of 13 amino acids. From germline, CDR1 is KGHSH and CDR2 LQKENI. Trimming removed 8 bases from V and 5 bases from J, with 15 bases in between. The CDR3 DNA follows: TGTGCCAGCGCCGGCAGGGAAGGAACTGAAGCTTTCTTT. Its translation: CASAGREGTEAFF.

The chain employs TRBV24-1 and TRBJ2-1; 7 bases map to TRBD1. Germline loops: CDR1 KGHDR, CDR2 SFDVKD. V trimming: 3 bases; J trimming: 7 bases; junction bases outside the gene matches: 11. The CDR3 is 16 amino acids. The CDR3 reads CATSDPRQGVENEQFF. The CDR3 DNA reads TGTGCCACCAGTGATCCTCGCCAGGGGGTAGAAAATGAGCAGTTCTTC.

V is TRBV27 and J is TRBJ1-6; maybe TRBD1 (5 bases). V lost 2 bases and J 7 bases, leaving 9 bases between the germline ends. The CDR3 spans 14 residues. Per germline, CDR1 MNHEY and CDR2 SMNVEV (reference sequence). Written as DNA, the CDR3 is TGTGCCAGCAGTTTACAGGGAACGAATTCACCCCTCCACTTT. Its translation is CASSLQGTNSPLHF.

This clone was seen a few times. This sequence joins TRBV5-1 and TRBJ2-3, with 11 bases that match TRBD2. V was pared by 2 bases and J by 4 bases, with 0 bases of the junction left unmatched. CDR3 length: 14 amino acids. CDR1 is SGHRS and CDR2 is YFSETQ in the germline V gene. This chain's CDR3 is CASSFSGGADTQYF. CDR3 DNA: TGCGCCAGCAGCTTTAGCGGGGGGGCAGATACGCAGTATTTT.

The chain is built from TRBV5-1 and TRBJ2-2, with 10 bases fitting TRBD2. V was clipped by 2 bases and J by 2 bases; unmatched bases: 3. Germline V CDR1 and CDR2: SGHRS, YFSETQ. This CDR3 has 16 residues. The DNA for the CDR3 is TGCGCCAGCAGCTTAAGCGGGGGGGCTAACACCGGGGAGCTGTTTTTT. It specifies CASSLSGGANTGELFF. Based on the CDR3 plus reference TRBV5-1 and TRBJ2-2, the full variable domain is KAGVTQTPRYLIKTRGQQVTLSCSPISGHRSVSWYQQTPGQGLQFLFEYFSETQRNKGNFPGRFSGRQFSNSRSEMNVSTLELGDSALYLCASSLSGGANTGELFFGEGSRLTVL.

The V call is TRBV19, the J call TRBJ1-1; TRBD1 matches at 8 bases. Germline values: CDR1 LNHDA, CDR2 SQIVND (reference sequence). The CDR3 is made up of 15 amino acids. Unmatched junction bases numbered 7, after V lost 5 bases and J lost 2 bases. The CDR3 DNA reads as TGTGCCAGTAGTCCTCGACAGGGGTATAACACTGAAGCTTTCTTT. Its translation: CASSPRQGYNTEAFF.

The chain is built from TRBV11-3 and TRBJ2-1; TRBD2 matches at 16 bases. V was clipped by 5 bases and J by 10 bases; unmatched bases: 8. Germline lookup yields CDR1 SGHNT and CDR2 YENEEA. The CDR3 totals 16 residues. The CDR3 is CASSASGTSGGAEQFF. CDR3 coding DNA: TGTGCCAGCAGCGCATCCGGGACTAGCGGGGGGGCCGAGCAGTTCTTC. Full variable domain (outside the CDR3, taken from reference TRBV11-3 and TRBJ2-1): EAGVVQSPRYKIIEKKQPVAFWCNPISGHNTLYWYLQNLGQGPELLIRYENEEAVDDSQLPKDRFSAERLKGVDSTLKIQPAELGDSAVYLCASSASGTSGGAEQFFGPGTRLTVL.